These T cell receptor beta chains were read from a single sample in a study of cytomegalovirus exposure and HLA in healthy donors. Sequencing was performed with immunoSEQ multiplex PCR; in TCRdb, only in-frame clones are kept and a portion is missing. The data show 120,000 or so clones, around 77% seen once. Input material: PBMCs. These receptors all come from a man between 50 and 59 years old in good health and CMV-seropositive. Both conserved end residues are trimmed from each CDR3. Fields, in order: V gene, J gene, CDR3 protein.

V: TRBV7-2; J: TRBJ2-5; CDR3: ASSGDRGRWETQY
V: TRBV28; J: TRBJ2-2; CDR3: ASSLGTGGTGELF
V: TRBV6-5; J: TRBJ1-1; CDR3: ASSYALGQAEAF
V: TRBV30; J: TRBJ2-5; CDR3: AWSVGREETQY
V: TRBV7-2; J: TRBJ1-1; CDR3: ASSLASEVNTEAF
V: TRBV27; J: TRBJ2-7; CDR3: ARRATKGQGDYEQY
V: TRBV7-2; J: TRBJ2-1; CDR3: ASSPQTGTKLAYNEQF
V: TRBV2; J: TRBJ1-2; CDR3: ASSEEAYGYT
V: TRBV10-1; J: TRBJ2-1; CDR3: ASSDQREGPRGGEQF
V: TRBV6-6; J: TRBJ2-1; CDR3: ASSYSRGRPQNEQF
V: TRBV5-1; J: TRBJ2-5; CDR3: ASSWMTGNQETQY
V: TRBV7-8; J: TRBJ1-4; CDR3: ASSLGNDRGNQKLF
V: TRBV5-1; J: TRBJ1-5; CDR3: ASSWDSSNQPQH
V: TRBV9; J: TRBJ1-1; CDR3: ASSVGRVGTEAF
V: TRBV19; J: TRBJ1-4; CDR3: ASSAPDRGHEKLF
V: TRBV27; J: TRBJ1-5; CDR3: ASGANQPQH
V: TRBV11-2; J: TRBJ1-5; CDR3: ASSLQGARGGQPQH
V: TRBV9; J: TRBJ2-3; CDR3: ASSSSSPFSGGGRGTQY
V: TRBV14; J: TRBJ1-6; CDR3: ASSQDRGGNSPLH
V: TRBV9; J: TRBJ2-1; CDR3: ASSVEAGVLLHNEQF
V: TRBV7-8; J: TRBJ1-5; CDR3: ASSEGTVYNQPQH
V: TRBV4-1; J: TRBJ1-5; CDR3: ASSPVTGMVQPQH
V: TRBV6-5; J: TRBJ1-4; CDR3: ASSSGRGLRDELF
V: TRBV11-2; J: TRBJ2-7; CDR3: ASSLDYYEQY
V: TRBV7-8; J: TRBJ1-1; CDR3: ASSSEVGTEAF
V: TRBV30; J: TRBJ1-2; CDR3: AWRQNYGYT
V: TRBV5-6; J: TRBJ1-1; CDR3: ASSLRAALGTEAF
V: TRBV9; J: TRBJ1-1; CDR3: ASSVGGGDDEAF
V: TRBV19; J: TRBJ1-4; CDR3: ASSMGLRVGEKLF
V: TRBV7-8; J: TRBJ2-5; CDR3: ASILELAGGRETQY
V: TRBV9; J: TRBJ2-1; CDR3: ASSVEGAGYNEQF
V: TRBV7-9; J: TRBJ1-2; CDR3: ASSNRGTNYGYT
V: TRBV15; J: TRBJ2-5; CDR3: ATSRGASGRQETQY
V: TRBV19; J: TRBJ1-6; CDR3: ASSSSGVAGNSPLH
V: TRBV7-9; J: TRBJ1-2; CDR3: ASSLDGGLNYGYT
V: TRBV6-5; J: NA; CDR3: ASSYLTSGGAEQY
V: TRBV7-2; J: TRBJ2-7; CDR3: ASSLGTGGSYEQY
V: TRBV30; J: TRBJ2-1; CDR3: AWSRDSYNEQF
V: TRBV4-2; J: TRBJ2-5; CDR3: ASSPGGSGHQETQY
V: TRBV5-1; J: TRBJ2-5; CDR3: ASSLAGDPQETQY
V: TRBV12-5; J: TRBJ2-1; CDR3: ASGLVRSSAFDNEQF
V: TRBV5-6; J: TRBJ1-1; CDR3: ASRYTGGTEAF
V: TRBV6-1; J: TRBJ1-1; CDR3: ASSARWNTEAF
V: TRBV30; J: TRBJ2-3; CDR3: AWFRGSSTDTQY
V: TRBV5-1; J: TRBJ1-2; CDR3: ASSLLVNYGYT
V: TRBV10-2; J: TRBJ2-7; CDR3: ASAPTSGVYEQY
V: TRBV4-1; J: TRBJ2-1; CDR3: ASSQARDSYNEQF
V: TRBV4-1; J: TRBJ2-3; CDR3: ASSQPPDRTSTDTQY
V: TRBV9; J: TRBJ2-1; CDR3: ASSVDGGASYNEQF
V: TRBV10-3; J: TRBJ1-4; CDR3: AISESQSNEKLF
V: TRBV5-1; J: TRBJ2-3; CDR3: ASSRGTPRNVDTQY
V: TRBV18; J: TRBJ1-2; CDR3: ASSPSAGVADYGYT